This entry lists 3 T cell receptor beta chains sequenced from one sample in a study of regulatory T cells in long-lasting Graves disease (dated by TCRdb to the early 2020s). The time point label of this sample denotes: persistent/refractory GD, antithyroid drugs over 5 years with positive TRAb. RNA was extracted from PBMCs in TRIzol for both TCR sequencing and RNA sequencing. The library was obtained by multiplex PCR. TCRdb shows the sequencer as Illumina HiSeq 4000. CDR3 regions were amplified by Arm-PCR with iRepertoire HTBI primers to construct TCR beta libraries. The public sequencing data were trimmed at Q25 with fastp and processed into clonotypes with MiXCR by TCRdb, which kept only in-frame beta chains. Identical CDR3 protein sequences are pooled into one entry, listed with their most common genes and DNA. The sample table contains roughly 490,000 distinct CDR3 sequences; only one count was recorded for about 20% of them. About 12% of the sample comes from the top ten.

Material: peripheral blood mononuclear cells (PBMCs), obtained when the disease was refractory, from a patient treated with antithyroid drugs. These receptors were obtained from a female donor with Graves disease.

This clonotype occurred a few times. The chain carries TRBV7-3 and TRBJ2-7; 11 bases are shared with TRBD1. Germline lookup yields CDR1 SGHTA and CDR2 FQGTGA. V lost 3 bases, J lost 6 bases, and 7 bases stayed unmatched. This CDR3 has 15 amino acids. This CDR3 reads CASSFSAGQGVEQYF. CDR3 sequence (DNA): TGTGCCAGCAGCTTCTCGGCGGGACAGGGGGTCGAGCAGTACTTC.

V and J are TRBV7-2 and TRBJ1-5; no firm D call. The CDR3 extends over 17 amino acids. The V and J ends lost 4 bases and 5 bases respectively, with 21 bases between them. Germline assignment: CDR1 SGHTA and CDR2 FQGNSA. For the CDR3, the DNA is TGTGCCAGCAGCTCAAGTCCTTTAGGTGGAAGTCATCAGCCCCAGCATTTT. Translated: CASSSSPLGGSHQPQHF.

In this sample, this clonotype turned up many times. The chain joins TRBV19 to TRBJ1-5; TRBD1 matches 7 bases. The CDR3 covers 16 residues. The V gene's germline CDR1 is LNHDA and CDR2 SQIVND (reference sequence). V dropped 10 bases and J dropped 5; count of bases not matched to a gene: 17. As DNA, the CDR3 is TGTGCCACCTCGAGGAGTGGGGGAGGGGGCGATCAGCCCCAGCATTTT. Translating it yields CATSRSGGGGDQPQHF.